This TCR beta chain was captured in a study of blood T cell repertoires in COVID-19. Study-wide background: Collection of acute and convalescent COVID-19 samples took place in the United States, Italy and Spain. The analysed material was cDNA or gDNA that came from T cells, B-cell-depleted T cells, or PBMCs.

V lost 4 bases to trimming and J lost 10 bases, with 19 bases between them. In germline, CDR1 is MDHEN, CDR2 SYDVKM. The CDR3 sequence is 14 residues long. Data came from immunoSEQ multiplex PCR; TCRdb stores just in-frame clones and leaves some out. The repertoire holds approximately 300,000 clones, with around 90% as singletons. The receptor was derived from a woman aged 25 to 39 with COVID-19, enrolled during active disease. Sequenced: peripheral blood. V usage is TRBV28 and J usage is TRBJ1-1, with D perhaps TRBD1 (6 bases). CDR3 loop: CASSSPGFEGVAFF. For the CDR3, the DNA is TGTGCCAGCAGTTCCCCGGGCTTCGAGGGGGTAGCTTTCTTT. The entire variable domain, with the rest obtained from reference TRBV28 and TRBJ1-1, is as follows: DVKVTQSSRYLVKRTGEKVFLECVQDMDHENMFWYRQDPGLGLRLIYFSYDVKMKEKGDIPEGYSVSREKKERFSLILESASTNQTSMYLCASSSPGFEGVAFFGQGTRLTVV.